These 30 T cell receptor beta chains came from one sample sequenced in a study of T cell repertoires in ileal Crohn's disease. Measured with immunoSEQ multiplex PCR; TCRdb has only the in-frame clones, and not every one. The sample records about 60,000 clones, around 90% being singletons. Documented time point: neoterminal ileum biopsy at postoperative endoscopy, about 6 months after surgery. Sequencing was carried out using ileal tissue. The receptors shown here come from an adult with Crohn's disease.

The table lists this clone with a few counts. For the CDR3, the DNA is TGTGCCAGCAGCCCGAACCGGGACAGGGGCAACTATGGCTACACCTTC. Amino acids: CASSPNRDRGNYGYTF. V usage is TRBV7-8 and J usage is TRBJ1-2; 10 nucleotides align to TRBD1. Losses at the gene ends were 5 bases for V and 2 bases for J; bases not matched to a gene: 8. The CDR3 is 16 residues long. The germline V gene has CDR1 SGHVS and CDR2 FQNEAQ.

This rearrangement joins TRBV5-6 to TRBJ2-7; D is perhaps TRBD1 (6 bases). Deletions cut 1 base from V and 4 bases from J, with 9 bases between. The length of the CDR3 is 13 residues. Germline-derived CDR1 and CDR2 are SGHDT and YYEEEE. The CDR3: CASSLPQGYEQYV. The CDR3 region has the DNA TGTGCCAGCAGCTTGCCACAGGGTTACGAGCAGTACGTC.

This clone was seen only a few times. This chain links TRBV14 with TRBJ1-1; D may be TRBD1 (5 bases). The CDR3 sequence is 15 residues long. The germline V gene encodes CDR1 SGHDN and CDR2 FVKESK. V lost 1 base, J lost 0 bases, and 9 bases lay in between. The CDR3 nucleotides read TGTGCCAGCAGCCAAGCAGCAGGGCTGAACACTGAAGCTTTCTTT. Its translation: CASSQAAGLNTEAFF.

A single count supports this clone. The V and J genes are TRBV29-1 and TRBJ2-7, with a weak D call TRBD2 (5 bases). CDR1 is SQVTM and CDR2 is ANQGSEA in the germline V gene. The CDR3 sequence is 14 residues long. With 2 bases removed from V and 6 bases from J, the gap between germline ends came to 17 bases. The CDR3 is CSVESDAGYSEQYF. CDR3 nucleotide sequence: TGCAGCGTTGAATCCGACGCGGGTTACAGCGAGCAGTACTTC.

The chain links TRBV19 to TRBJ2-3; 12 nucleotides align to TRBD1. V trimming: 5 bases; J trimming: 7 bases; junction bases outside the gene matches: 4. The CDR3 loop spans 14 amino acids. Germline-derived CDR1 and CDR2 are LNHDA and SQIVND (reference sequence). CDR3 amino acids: CASSSGTGGYTQYF. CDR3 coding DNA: TGTGCCAGTAGTTCCGGGACAGGGGGCTATACGCAGTATTTT.

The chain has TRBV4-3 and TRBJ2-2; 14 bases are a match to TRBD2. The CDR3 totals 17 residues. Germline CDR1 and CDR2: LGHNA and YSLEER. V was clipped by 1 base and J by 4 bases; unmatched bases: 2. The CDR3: CASSQGGTSGSTGELFF. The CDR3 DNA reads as TGCGCCAGCAGCCAAGGGGGGACTAGCGGGAGCACCGGGGAGCTGTTTTTT.

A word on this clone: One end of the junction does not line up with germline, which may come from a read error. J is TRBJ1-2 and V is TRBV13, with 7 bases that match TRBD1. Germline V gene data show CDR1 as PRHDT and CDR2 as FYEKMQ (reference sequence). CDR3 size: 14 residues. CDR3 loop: CASSLSMGQRQLVF. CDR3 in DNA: TGTGCCAGCAGCTTAAGTATGGGACAGAGACAACTAGTCTTC.

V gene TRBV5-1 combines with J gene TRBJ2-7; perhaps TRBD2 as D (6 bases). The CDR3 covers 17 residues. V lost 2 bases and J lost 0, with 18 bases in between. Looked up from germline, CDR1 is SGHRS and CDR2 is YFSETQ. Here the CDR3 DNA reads TGCGCCAGCAGCTTTGACGGGCGGGACGGAATCTCCTACGAGCAGTACTTC. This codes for CASSFDGRDGISYEQYF.

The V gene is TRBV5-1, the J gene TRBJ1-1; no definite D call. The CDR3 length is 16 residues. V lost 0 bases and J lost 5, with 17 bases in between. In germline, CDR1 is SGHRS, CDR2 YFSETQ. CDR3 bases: TGCGCCAGCAGCTTGGGGTTGGACTGGCGCGAGACTGAAGCTTTCTTT. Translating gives CASSLGLDWRETEAFF.

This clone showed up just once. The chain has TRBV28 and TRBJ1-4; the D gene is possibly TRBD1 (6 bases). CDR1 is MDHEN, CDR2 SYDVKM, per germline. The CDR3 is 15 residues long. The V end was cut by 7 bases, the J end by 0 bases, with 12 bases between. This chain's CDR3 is CASNSGQPTNEKLFF. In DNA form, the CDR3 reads TGTGCCAGCAATTCCGGACAGCCAACTAATGAAAAACTGTTTTTT.

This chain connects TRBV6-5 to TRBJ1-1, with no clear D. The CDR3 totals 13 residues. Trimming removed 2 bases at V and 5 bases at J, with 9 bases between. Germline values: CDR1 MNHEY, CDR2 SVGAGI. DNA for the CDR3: TGTGCCAGCAGTTACGAGGAGCGGACTGAAGCTTTCTTT. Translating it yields CASSYEERTEAFF.

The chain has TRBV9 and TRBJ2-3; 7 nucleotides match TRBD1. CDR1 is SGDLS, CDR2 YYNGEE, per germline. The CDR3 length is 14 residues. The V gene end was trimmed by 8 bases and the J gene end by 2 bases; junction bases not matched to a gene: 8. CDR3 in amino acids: CASDTGVNTDTQYF. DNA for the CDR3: TGTGCCAGTGATACAGGGGTTAACACAGATACGCAGTATTTT.

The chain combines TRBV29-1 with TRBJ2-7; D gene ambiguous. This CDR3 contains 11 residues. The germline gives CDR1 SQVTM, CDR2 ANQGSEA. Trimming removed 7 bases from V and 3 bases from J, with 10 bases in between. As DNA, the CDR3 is TGCAGCGGTAAAACTAACTACGAGCAGTACTTC. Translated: CSGKTNYEQYF.

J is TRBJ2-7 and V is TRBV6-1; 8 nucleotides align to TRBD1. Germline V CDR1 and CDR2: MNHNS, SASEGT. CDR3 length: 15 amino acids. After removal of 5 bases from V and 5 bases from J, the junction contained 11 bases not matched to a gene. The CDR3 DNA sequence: TGTGCCAGCAGTCTTGGGACAGGTGGCACCAACGAGCAGTACGTC. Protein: CASSLGTGGTNEQYV.

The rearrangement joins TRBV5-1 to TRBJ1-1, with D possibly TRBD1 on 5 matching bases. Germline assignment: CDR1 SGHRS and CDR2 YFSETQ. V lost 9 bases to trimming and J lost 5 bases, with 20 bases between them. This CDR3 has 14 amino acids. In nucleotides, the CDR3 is TGCGCCACCTCCTGGGGAGGGGAAGGGACTGAAGCTTTCTTT. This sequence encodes CATSWGGEGTEAFF.

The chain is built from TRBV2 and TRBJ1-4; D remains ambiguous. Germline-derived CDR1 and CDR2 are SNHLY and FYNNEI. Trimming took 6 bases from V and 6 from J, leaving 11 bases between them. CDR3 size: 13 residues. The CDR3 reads CASSPGLDEKLFF. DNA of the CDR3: TGTGCCAGCAGCCCAGGACTAGATGAAAAACTGTTTTTT.

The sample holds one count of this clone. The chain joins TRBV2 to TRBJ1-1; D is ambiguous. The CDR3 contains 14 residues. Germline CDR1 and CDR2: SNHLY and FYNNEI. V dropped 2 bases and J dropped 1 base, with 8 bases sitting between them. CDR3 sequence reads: CASSELAGNTEAFF. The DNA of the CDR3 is TGTGCCAGCAGTGAACTGGCAGGGAACACTGAAGCTTTCTTT.

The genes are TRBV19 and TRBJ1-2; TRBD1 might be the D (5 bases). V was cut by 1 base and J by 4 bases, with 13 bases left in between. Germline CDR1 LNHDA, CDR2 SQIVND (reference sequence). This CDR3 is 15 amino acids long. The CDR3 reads CASSIAAQGGYGYTF. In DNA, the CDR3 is TGTGCCAGTAGTATAGCGGCTCAGGGAGGCTATGGCTACACCTTC.

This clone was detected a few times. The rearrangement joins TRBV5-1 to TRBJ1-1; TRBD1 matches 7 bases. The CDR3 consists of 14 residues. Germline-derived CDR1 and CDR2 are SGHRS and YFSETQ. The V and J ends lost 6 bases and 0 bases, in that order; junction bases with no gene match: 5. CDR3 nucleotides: TGCGCCAGCACCAATGACAGGGTGAACACTGAAGCTTTCTTT. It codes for CASTNDRVNTEAFF.

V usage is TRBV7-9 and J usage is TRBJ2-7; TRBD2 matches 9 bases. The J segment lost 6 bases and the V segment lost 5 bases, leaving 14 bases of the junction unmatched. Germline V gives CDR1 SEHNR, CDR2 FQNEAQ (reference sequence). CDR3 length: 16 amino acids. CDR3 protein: CASSARLAVASSEQYF. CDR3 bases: TGTGCCAGCAGCGCCCGACTAGCGGTGGCCTCGAGCGAGCAGTACTTC.

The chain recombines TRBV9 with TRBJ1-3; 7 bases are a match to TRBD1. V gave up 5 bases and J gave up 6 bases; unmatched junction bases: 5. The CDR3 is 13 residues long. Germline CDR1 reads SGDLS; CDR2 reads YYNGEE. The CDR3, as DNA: TGTGCCAGCAGGGGCACAGGGGAAAACACCATATATTTT. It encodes CASRGTGENTIYF.

The CDR3 nucleotides read TGTGCCAGCAGCTTGGACGGGGGTCTTGGCTATGGCTACACCTTC. It translates to CASSLDGGLGYGYTF. The rearrangement joins TRBV5-4 to TRBJ1-2; possibly TRBD1 for D (5 bases). Germline assignment: CDR1 SGHNT and CDR2 YYREEE (reference sequence). The CDR3 contains 15 residues. Trimming removed 0 bases from V and 4 bases from J, with 13 bases in between.

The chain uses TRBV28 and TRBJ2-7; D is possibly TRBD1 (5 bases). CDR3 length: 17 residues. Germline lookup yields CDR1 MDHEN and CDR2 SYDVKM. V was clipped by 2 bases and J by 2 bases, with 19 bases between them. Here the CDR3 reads CASSLPPRATAPYEQYV. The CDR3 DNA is TGTGCCAGCAGTTTACCGCCCCGAGCGACAGCTCCCTACGAGCAGTACGTC.

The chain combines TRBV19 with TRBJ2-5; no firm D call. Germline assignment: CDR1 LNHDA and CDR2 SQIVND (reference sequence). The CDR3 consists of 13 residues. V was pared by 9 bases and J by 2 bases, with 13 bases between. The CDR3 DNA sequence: TGTGCCAGCCGACGGAGTGGGCAAGAGACCCAGTACTTC. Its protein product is CASRRSGQETQYF. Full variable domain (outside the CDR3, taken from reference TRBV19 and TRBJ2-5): DGGITQSPKYLFRKEGQNVTLSCEQNLNHDAMYWYRQDPGQGLRLIYYSQIVNDFQKGDIAEGYSVSREKKESFPLTVTSAQKNPTAFYLCASRRSGQETQYFGPGTRLLVL.

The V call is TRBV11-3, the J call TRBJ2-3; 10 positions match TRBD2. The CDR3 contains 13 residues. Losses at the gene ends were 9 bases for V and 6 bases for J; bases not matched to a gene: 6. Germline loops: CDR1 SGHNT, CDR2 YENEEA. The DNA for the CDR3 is TGTGCCAGTGGACTAGCGGTATGGGATACGCAGTATTTT. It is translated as CASGLAVWDTQYF. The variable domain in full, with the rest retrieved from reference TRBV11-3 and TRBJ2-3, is EAGVVQSPRYKIIEKKQPVAFWCNPISGHNTLYWYLQNLGQGPELLIRYENEEAVDDSQLPKDRFSAERLKGVDSTLKIQPAELGDSAVYLCASGLAVWDTQYFGPGTRLTVL.

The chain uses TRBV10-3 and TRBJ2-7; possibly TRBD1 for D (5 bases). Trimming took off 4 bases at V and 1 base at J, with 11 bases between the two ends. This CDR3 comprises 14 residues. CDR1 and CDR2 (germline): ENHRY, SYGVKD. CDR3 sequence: CAISVSTGSYEQYF. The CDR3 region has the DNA TGTGCCATCAGTGTGTCAACAGGTTCCTACGAGCAGTACTTC.

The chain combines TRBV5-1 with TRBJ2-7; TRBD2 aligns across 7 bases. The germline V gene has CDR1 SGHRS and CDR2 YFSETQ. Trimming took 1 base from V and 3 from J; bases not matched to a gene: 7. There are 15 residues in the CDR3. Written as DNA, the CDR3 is TGCGCCAGCAGCTTGTCGCCTAGCGGTATCTACGAGCAGTACTTC. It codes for CASSLSPSGIYEQYF.

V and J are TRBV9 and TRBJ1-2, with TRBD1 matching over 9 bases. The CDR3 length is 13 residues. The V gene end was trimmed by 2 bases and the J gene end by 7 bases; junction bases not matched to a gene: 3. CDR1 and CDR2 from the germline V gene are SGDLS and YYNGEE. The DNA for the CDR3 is TGTGCCAGCAGCGTCCGACAGGGGGGTGGCTACACCTTC. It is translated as CASSVRQGGGYTF.

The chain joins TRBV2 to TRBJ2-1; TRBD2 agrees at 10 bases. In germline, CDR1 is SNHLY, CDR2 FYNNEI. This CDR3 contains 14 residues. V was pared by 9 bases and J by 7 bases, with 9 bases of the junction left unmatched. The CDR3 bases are TGTGCCAGTGGCAAAGCGGGAGGGAGGAATGAGCAGTTCTTC. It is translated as CASGKAGGRNEQFF.

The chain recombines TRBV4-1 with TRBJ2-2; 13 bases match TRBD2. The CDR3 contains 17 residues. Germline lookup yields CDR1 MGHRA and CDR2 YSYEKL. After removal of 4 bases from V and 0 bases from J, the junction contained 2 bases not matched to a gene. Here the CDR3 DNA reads TGCGCCAGCAGCCGAGGACTAGCGGGGGCGAACACCGGGGAGCTGTTTTTT. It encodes CASSRGLAGANTGELFF.